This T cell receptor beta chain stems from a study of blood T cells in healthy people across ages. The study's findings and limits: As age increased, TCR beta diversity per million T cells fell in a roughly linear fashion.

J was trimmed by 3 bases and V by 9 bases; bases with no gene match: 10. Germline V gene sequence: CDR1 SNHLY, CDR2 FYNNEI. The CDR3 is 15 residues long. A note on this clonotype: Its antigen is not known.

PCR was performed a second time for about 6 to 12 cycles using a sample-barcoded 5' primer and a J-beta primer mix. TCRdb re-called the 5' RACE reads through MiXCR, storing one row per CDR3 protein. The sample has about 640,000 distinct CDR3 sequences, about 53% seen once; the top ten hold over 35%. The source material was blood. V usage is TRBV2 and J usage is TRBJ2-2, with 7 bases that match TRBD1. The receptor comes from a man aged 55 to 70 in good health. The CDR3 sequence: CASTTRQGYTGELFF. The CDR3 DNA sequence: TGTGCCAGTACCACCCGACAGGGTTACACCGGGGAGCTGTTTTTT.